This T cell receptor (beta chain) was identified in a study of blood T cell repertoires in COVID-19. Study details: Both acute and convalescent COVID-19 samples were obtained from the United States, Italy and Spain.

This clone was observed a single time. Some clones are missing from TCRdb's copy, which holds only in-frame ones; the method was immunoSEQ multiplex PCR. The sample records some 460,000 clones, around nine tenths being singletons. CDR1 and CDR2 (germline): SGDLS, YYNGEE. This CDR3 spans 15 amino acids. J was trimmed by 2 bases and V by 3 bases; bases with no gene match: 8. This receptor was identified in a woman in her thirties with acute or convalescent COVID-19. The sequenced sample consisted of peripheral blood. The J gene is TRBJ2-7, the V gene TRBV9, with 7 positions matching TRBD1. CDR3 sequence: CASSAATGPTYEQYF. The CDR3 coding sequence is TGTGCCAGCAGCGCGGCGACAGGGCCAACCTACGAGCAGTACTTC.